This is a list of T cell receptor beta chains from one sample in a study of response to subunit inactivated influenza vaccine. TCRdb reprocessed the RT-PCR reads with MiXCR, giving one entry per CDR3 protein. The sample has about 650,000 distinct CDR3 sequences, approximately 14% seen once. Material: PBMCs from blood, obtained roughly 12 days after vaccination. The receptors originated from a man aged 45-60 years who received an inactivated influenza vaccine. Each CDR3 is given with its conserved first and last residue. Fields, in order: J gene, V gene, CDR3 protein.

J: TRBJ1-5
V: TRBV6-1
CDR3: CASSERKMGNQPQHF

J: TRBJ1-2
V: TRBV3-1
CDR3: CASSQARGGRGYTF

J: TRBJ2-6
V: TRBV12-3/TRBV12-4
CDR3: CASTWTGGFWANVLTF

J: TRBJ2-7
V: TRBV28
CDR3: CASRARGGEQYF

J: TRBJ2-7
V: TRBV6-2/TRBV6-3
CDR3: CASTFRSAHYEQYF

J: TRBJ2-3
V: TRBV6-1
CDR3: CASSHLSWREVEVTDTQYF

J: TRBJ1-5
V: TRBV11-2
CDR3: CASSLGGANQPQHF

J: TRBJ2-2
V: TRBV4-2
CDR3: CASSQDRSYTGELFF

J: TRBJ2-3
V: TRBV10-3
CDR3: CAIRPGLAGRTDTQYF

J: TRBJ2-5
V: TRBV28
CDR3: CASSPIQGRETQYF

J: TRBJ2-1
V: TRBV7-2
CDR3: CASSLWYSGGFNNEQFF

J: TRBJ2-1
V: TRBV6-5
CDR3: CASSYWDKDHNEQFF

J: TRBJ2-7
V: TRBV5-1
CDR3: CASSLGFGGHEQYF

J: TRBJ2-5
V: TRBV20-1
CDR3: CSATPPGGPQEYF

J: TRBJ1-5
V: TRBV15
CDR3: CATSRAGATQPQHF

J: TRBJ2-2
V: TRBV28
CDR3: CASRPGAANTGELFF

J: TRBJ1-2
V: TRBV5-1
CDR3: CASSLAPQGSYGYTF

J: TRBJ2-3
V: TRBV15
CDR3: CATSRTPGQGTDTQYF

J: TRBJ2-3
V: TRBV7-2
CDR3: CASSLGGINTQYF

J: TRBJ1-1
V: TRBV5-6
CDR3: CASSDDRNTEAFF

J: TRBJ2-5
V: TRBV7-9
CDR3: CASSLIQFQETQYF

J: TRBJ2-7
V: TRBV9
CDR3: CASTHVAGPYEQYF

J: TRBJ2-7
V: TRBV4-3
CDR3: CASSQEVSGSYEQYF

J: TRBJ1-2
V: TRBV12-3/TRBV12-4
CDR3: CASSRDSNYGYTF

J: TRBJ1-6
V: TRBV12-3/TRBV12-4
CDR3: CASSLGGGLRSPLHF

J: TRBJ2-7
V: TRBV20-1
CDR3: CSAGGLALSSYEQYF

J: TRBJ2-1
V: TRBV11-3
CDR3: CASSLDIWDEQFF